Listed below are T cell receptor beta chains from one sample, sequenced in a study of beta chain features in type 1 diabetes. Data came from immunoSEQ multiplex PCR; TCRdb stores just in-frame clones and leaves some out. The sample lists hundreds of thousands of clones, 13% occurring once. Sequencing was carried out using naive CD4+ T cells from blood. These receptors were taken from a man younger than 30 with type 1 diabetes. The CDR3 runs from the conserved cysteine through the conserved F or W. The order of the fields is V gene, clone size, D gene, J gene, CDR3 DNA, CDR3 protein. A D gene is named only where the DNA matches it firmly. The size of a clone is reported for some rows only, either as once, few or many, or as a class for expanded clones.

TRBV4-2	.	.	TRBJ1-4	TGTGCCAGCAGCCAAGATGACGGGGCAACTAATGAAAAACTGTTTTTT	CASSQDDGATNEKLFF
TRBV30	.	.	TRBJ2-2	TGTGCCTGGAAGGGACTTCAGAACACCGGGGAGCTGTTTTTT	CAWKGLQNTGELFF
TRBV2	.	.	TRBJ2-7	TGTGCCAGCAGTGAGACCGGGACGGTACCTTACGAGCAGTACTTC	CASSETGTVPYEQYF
TRBV30	.	.	TRBJ2-7	TGTGCCTGGAGTCCGACCGGCCGGGGGACCCTTGTTTACGAGCAGTACTTC	CAWSPTGRGTLVYEQYF
TRBV5-1	few	TRBD1	TRBJ2-1	TGCGCCAGCAGTCGGGACAGTGGCTCCTACAATGAGCAGTTCTTC	CASSRDSGSYNEQFF
TRBV7-3	.	TRBD1	TRBJ1-6	TGTGCCAGCAGGCAACAGGGGAAGGAGTCACCCCTCCACTTT	CASRQQGKESPLHF
TRBV30	few	TRBD1	TRBJ1-6	TGTGCCTGGAGCACTCCCGCCCGGGACAGGTATTCACCCCTCCACTTT	CAWSTPARDRYSPLHF
TRBV5-4	few	.	TRBJ2-3	TGTGCCAGCAGTCTCTCCGGATTCACAGATACGCAGTATTTT	CASSLSGFTDTQYF
TRBV5-4	few	TRBD1	TRBJ1-2	TGTGCCAGCAGCCCGGGTGGACAGGCTAACTATGGCTACACCTTC	CASSPGGQANYGYTF
TRBV6-5	once	TRBD1	TRBJ1-1	TGTGCCAGCAGTTACCGACAGGGAGGGACTGAAGCTTTCTTT	CASSYRQGGTEAFF
TRBV7-9	.	.	TRBJ1-1	TGTGCCAGCAGCTCCCCCGGCGGCAGTTTGAACACTGAAGCTTTCTTT	CASSSPGGSLNTEAFF
TRBV7-9	.	TRBD1	TRBJ1-4	TGTGCCAGCAGCTTCCGCCAGGGGGCATGGAATGAAAAACTGTTTTTT	CASSFRQGAWNEKLFF
TRBV27	few	TRBD1	TRBJ1-2	TGTGCCAGCAGTTTATCCGCCCAGACAGGGGAGAAATACTATGGCTACACCTTC	CASSLSAQTGEKYYGYTF
TRBV30	.	.	TRBJ1-2	TGTGCCTGGAGCAACTACCCTGGGGTCTATGGCTACACCTTC	CAWSNYPGVYGYTF
TRBV7-3	few	.	TRBJ2-3	TGTGCCAGCAGCCGGGTGGGCGGAGATACGCAGTATTTT	CASSRVGGDTQYF
TRBV6-5	.	TRBD1	TRBJ1-6	TGTGCCAGCAGAATGGGACAGGGATCACCCCTCCACTTT	CASRMGQGSPLHF
TRBV4-1	few	.	TRBJ1-2	TGCGCCAGCAGCCAATTCTGGACCGCCAGCGGTTATGGCTACACCTTC	CASSQFWTASGYGYTF
TRBV6-5	.	.	TRBJ1-5	TGTGCCAGCACCCGAGAGCGGGGAGATCAGCCCCAGCATTTT	CASTRERGDQPQHF
TRBV4-1	few	.	TRBJ2-1	TGCGCCAGCAGCCAAGTGGGGGGGCATAGGTTCTTC	CASSQVGGHRFF
TRBV9	few	.	TRBJ2-1	TGTGCCAGCAGCGCCATGACCCACAGCTCCTACAATGAGCAGTTCTTC	CASSAMTHSSYNEQFF
TRBV18	.	TRBD1	TRBJ1-5	TGTGCCAGCTCACCTGACAGGGGGACCCAGCCCCAGCATTTT	CASSPDRGTQPQHF
TRBV7-3	.	.	TRBJ2-3	TGTGCCAGCAGCTTCCCAGGGGCAGATACGCAGTATTTT	CASSFPGADTQYF
TRBV6-5	few	TRBD1	TRBJ2-7	TGTGCCAGCAGGGACAGGGGCCCCTACGAGCAGTACTTC	CASRDRGPYEQYF
TRBV9	.	TRBD1	TRBJ2-5	TGTGCCAGCAGCTCCAACGGACAGGGTCGAGAGACCCAGTACTTC	CASSSNGQGRETQYF
TRBV28	.	.	TRBJ2-3	TGTGCCAGCAGAGAACAGGGCACAGATACGCAGTATTTT	CASREQGTDTQYF
TRBV5-1	few	.	TRBJ1-1	TGCGCCAGCAGGCTTATGAACACTGAAGCTTTCTTT	CASRLMNTEAFF
TRBV4-1	.	.	TRBJ2-7	TGCGCCAGCAGCCAGGCAGGCAGAATCTACGAGCAGTACTTC	CASSQAGRIYEQYF
TRBV4-2	.	TRBD2	TRBJ2-3	TGTGCCAGCAGCCAAGAGCTGGGACTAGCGGGGGGGATAGATACGCAGTATTTT	CASSQELGLAGGIDTQYF
TRBV18	few	.	TRBJ1-2	TGTGCCAGCTCACCACTTGAGTTAGAGGGCTACACCTTC	CASSPLELEGYTF
TRBV7-9	few	.	TRBJ1-4	TGTGCCAGCAGCTCCCGTCTGACAGCCAAGGATGAAAAACTGTTTTTT	CASSSRLTAKDEKLFF
TRBV7-9	few	TRBD2	TRBJ2-1	TGTGCCAGCACCCTACTAGCGGGGGCTTACAATGAGCAGTTCTTC	CASTLLAGAYNEQFF
TRBV18	.	.	TRBJ1-1	TGTGCCAGCTCACCACCCTCTCGAGGGAGTCGGACTGAAGCTTTCTTT	CASSPPSRGSRTEAFF
TRBV7-7	.	.	TRBJ2-7	TGTGCCAGCAGCTTAAACAGGGCCCACGAGCAGTACTTC	CASSLNRAHEQYF
TRBV4-1	.	TRBD2	TRBJ2-1	TGCGCCAGCAGGAAACTAGCGGGGCACAATGAGCAGTTCTTC	CASRKLAGHNEQFF
TRBV25-1	.	.	TRBJ2-2	TGTGCCAGCAGTGCTTCCGAGACTAGTAACACCGGGGAGCTGTTTTTT	CASSASETSNTGELFF
TRBV15	.	.	TRBJ2-1	TGTGCCACCAGCACCGTAGGGCAGGGGTTTCCAAGTGAGCAGTTCTTC	CATSTVGQGFPSEQFF
TRBV18	few	.	TRBJ1-4	TGTGCCAGCTCACCTAGGGACGAAAAACTGTTTTTT	CASSPRDEKLFF
TRBV5-4	few	.	TRBJ2-1	TGTGCCAGCAGCCCGGTTGGGAACACCAACAATGAGCAGTTCTTC	CASSPVGNTNNEQFF
TRBV28	few	.	TRBJ2-1	TGTGCCAGCAGTTTGGCGGGCCGGGCCTACAATGAGCAGTTCTTC	CASSLAGRAYNEQFF
TRBV7-2	few	.	TRBJ2-1	TGTGCCAGCAGCATATGGCAGGCCAGCTCCTACAATGAGCAGTTCTTC	CASSIWQASSYNEQFF
TRBV7-2	.	.	TRBJ2-2	TGTGCCAGCAGCTACAGCGGGGAGCTGTTTTTT	CASSYSGELFF
TRBV7-8	.	TRBD2	TRBJ2-5	TGTGCCAGCAGCTTAGAAACTAGCGGGGACCAAGAGACCCAGTACTTC	CASSLETSGDQETQYF
TRBV6-6	few	TRBD1	TRBJ2-3	TGTGCCAGCAGGCCCGGACAGGGGCCCACGGATACGCAGTATTTT	CASRPGQGPTDTQYF
TRBV7-2	.	.	TRBJ2-1	TGTGCCAGCAGCTTAGTTGGGGTCATGGAGCAGTTCTTC	CASSLVGVMEQFF
TRBV5-4	.	TRBD2	TRBJ2-5	TGTGCCAGCAGCTTTCAGGGAGGGGAGACCCAGTACTTC	CASSFQGGETQYF
TRBV2	.	.	TRBJ1-1	TGTGCCAGCAGGCCGGGACTCAGCTATGCCACTGAAGCTTTCTTT	CASRPGLSYATEAFF
TRBV2	.	TRBD1	TRBJ1-6	TGTGCCAGCAGTGGGGACAGCGCAGATTCACCCCTCCACTTT	CASSGDSADSPLHF
TRBV6-5	few	.	TRBJ2-5	TGTGCCAGCAGTCCGCCGGGGGAGGAGTGGGAGACCCAGTACTTC	CASSPPGEEWETQYF
TRBV18	few	TRBD1	TRBJ2-7	TGTGCCAGCTCACCGTCGACAGGGAATTACTACGAGCAGTACTTC	CASSPSTGNYYEQYF